This paragraph reports one T cell receptor beta chain. Its target is unknown. V was cut by 5 bases and J by 4 bases, with 17 bases left in between. Germline V CDR1 and CDR2: SGHAT, FQNNGV. CDR3 size: 15 residues. The data were obtained in a study of T cell repertoires in cytomegalovirus infection. As for the study in general: Selected CMV epitopes included recently identified HLA-C-restricted ones as well as well-studied HLA-B-restricted ones. Study-level points and caveats: There were HLA-C-restricted CMV-specific TCR beta clonotypes dominating the ex vivo response.

TCRdb re-derived calls from the reads in MiXCR, one entry per CDR3 protein. The sample lists hundreds of thousands of distinct CDR3 sequences, 30% to 35% occurring once. The V gene is TRBV11-2, the J gene TRBJ1-1; D possibly corresponds to TRBD1 (5 bases). Material: cultured CD8+ T cells from PBMCs, obtained from culture after CMV antigen stimulation. This clonotype originated in a human donor in good health (CMV status not recorded). Some clones in this sample may be carry-over from other donors' samples. CDR3 in amino acids: CASSGPGIPGTEAFF. The DNA of the CDR3 is TGTGCCAGCAGCGGACCAGGGATACCAGGCACTGAAGCTTTCTTT.